This TCR beta chain emerged from a study of cytomegalovirus exposure and HLA in healthy donors. Primers: 60 Vbeta forward and 13 Jbeta reverse. Data came from immunoSEQ multiplex PCR; TCRdb stores just in-frame clones and leaves some out. The sample yields more than 95,000 clones, under 90% seen once. The CDR3 extends over 13 amino acids. Germline-derived CDR1 and CDR2 are SGHAT and FQDESV (reference sequence). V lost 2 bases, J lost 7 bases, and 8 bases lay in between. The chain joins TRBV11-1 to TRBJ2-2; possibly TRBD2 for D (5 bases). This clonotype was sampled from a woman aged 25-40 years in good health and CMV-seronegative. The sample was PBMCs. CDR3 nucleotides: TGTGCCAGCAGCTTAAGAGGGTTCGGGGAGCTGTTTTTT. This translates into CASSLRGFGELFF.